The TCR beta chain described here comes from a study of siplizumab effects on memory and regulatory T cells. TCRdb keeps only in-frame clones here, not all; method: immunoSEQ multiplex PCR. The profile shows some 46,000 clones, roughly 93% of them singletons. This CDR3 has 14 residues. The V and J ends lost 1 base and 8 bases, in that order; junction bases with no gene match: 4. The germline V gene has CDR1 MNHNS and CDR2 SASEGT. Sample: CD8+ T cells sorted from blood. V and J are TRBV6-1 and TRBJ2-1; 8 nucleotides match TRBD1. The sequence was collected from a human donor in good health. CDR3 residues: CASSEGSGGDEQFF. The CDR3 DNA reads TGTGCCAGCAGTGAAGGATCAGGGGGCGATGAGCAGTTCTTC.